The following is a T cell receptor beta chain sequence with its context. Ipilimumab, 1 mg/kg, started 14 to 28 days after autologous transplant. Trimming removed 1 base from V and 5 bases from J, with 15 bases in between. The germline CDR1 and CDR2 sequences are LNHDA and SQIVND (reference sequence). This CDR3 spans 16 amino acids. The sample comes from a study of ipilimumab plus nivolumab after autologous stem cell transplantation. Study background: Median doses per patient: a few ipilimumab, about 8 nivolumab. The DLBCL group included primary refractory and relapsed cases.

Profiled with immunoSEQ multiplex PCR; TCRdb holds only in-frame clones, not every one. The sample lists about 12,000 clones; 60% to 75% were seen once. The sequence was obtained from a male donor with diffuse large B-cell lymphoma. J is TRBJ1-5 and V is TRBV19; a possible D gene is TRBD1 (5 bases). The sequences come from PBMCs, collected in a trial of ipilimumab plus nivolumab as post-transplant consolidation. The CDR3 DNA is TGTGCCAGTAGTATAGTTTTAGGGCAGGGTGATCAGCCCCAGCATTTT. Protein: CASSIVLGQGDQPQHF.